This entry lists 2 T cell receptor beta chains sequenced from one sample in a study of T cell repertoires in cytomegalovirus infection. In TCRdb, the reads were re-called with MiXCR into one record per CDR3 protein. Of over 300,000 distinct CDR3 sequences listed, more than 8% were seen once; the top ten hold over 3.5%. Sequenced: PBMCs. The receptors were sampled from a human donor in good health (CMV status not recorded). Some clones in this sample may be carry-over from other donors' samples.

The chain employs TRBV12-3 or TRBV12-4 and TRBJ2-5, with TRBD1 as a possible D gene (5 bases). V gave up 8 bases and J gave up 1 base, with 11 bases separating them. The length of the CDR3 is 13 residues. The CDR3 region has the DNA TGTGCCAGCGGGGCTCGGCTCCAAGAGACCCAGTACTTC. It encodes CASGARLQETQYF.

This clonotype was found a few times. One junction end does not reproduce the germline sequence, and a read error may be involved. This chain connects TRBV19 to TRBJ1-5; 7 nucleotides line up with TRBD1. The CDR3 length is 12 residues. Germline V lookup: CDR1 LNHDA, CDR2 SQIVND (reference sequence). CDR3 loop: CASSSRTGGWNF. The CDR3 coding sequence is TGTGCCAGTAGTTCCAGGACAGGCGGCTGGAATTTT.